What follows are 9 T cell receptor beta chains derived from one specimen sequenced in a study of blood T cell repertoires in COVID-19. This table comes from immunoSEQ multiplex PCR, and its TCRdb copy is limited to in-frame clones, with some not included. The sample yields over 150,000 clones, 80% to 85% seen once. Material for sequencing was peripheral blood. Receptors were obtained from a woman aged 40 to 50 with COVID-19, enrolled during active disease.

The V gene is TRBV27, the J gene TRBJ2-7; TRBD1 is a possible D gene (6 bases). Per the germline V gene, CDR1 is MNHEY and CDR2 is SMNVEV (reference sequence). CDR3 length: 15 amino acids. Trimming removed 3 bases from V and 4 bases from J, with 16 bases in between. The CDR3 sequence: CASSFFLGTIYEQYF. The DNA for the CDR3 is TGTGCCAGCAGTTTTTTTCTGGGGACAATATACGAGCAGTACTTC.

The chain is built from TRBV3-1 (or the pseudogene TRBV3-2) and TRBJ2-7, with D possibly TRBD1 on 6 matching bases. V lost 4 bases and J lost 2, with 9 bases in between. CDR3 length: 13 residues. The germline gives CDR1 LGHDT, CDR2 YNNKEL (reference sequence). The CDR3 loop reads CASSLKGAYEQYF. The CDR3, as DNA: TGTGCCAGCAGCCTAAAGGGGGCCTACGAGCAGTACTTC.

V is TRBV23-1 and J is TRBJ2-1, with D maybe TRBD1 (5 bases). TRBV23-1 is known as an ORF, though its function is uncertain. Trimming shortened V by 1 base and J by 6 bases, and 16 bases separated the two germline ends. The CDR3 loop spans 16 amino acids. DNA of the CDR3: TGCGCCAGCAGTCAATGTTGGACATTCCGGCTCAATGAGCAGTTCTTC. Residues: CASSQCWTFRLNEQFF.

CDR3 residues: CASSFDRGRPYEQYF. CDR3 sequence (DNA): TGTGCCAGCAGTTTCGACAGGGGGCGACCCTACGAGCAGTACTTC. The chain couples TRBV6-6 to TRBJ2-7; TRBD1 aligns across 10 bases. The CDR3 is 15 residues long. The V gene end was trimmed by 4 bases and the J gene end by 2 bases; junction bases not matched to a gene: 5. The germline V gene encodes CDR1 MNHNY and CDR2 SVGAGI (reference sequence).

The V gene is TRBV6-5, the J gene TRBJ1-2; 7 bases line up with TRBD1. V lost 7 bases and J lost 4; bases outside the gene matches: 3. Germline V gives CDR1 MNHEY, CDR2 SVGAGI. The CDR3 length is 12 residues. CDR3 DNA sequence: TGTGCCAGCACCCCAGGGGGCTATGGCTACACCTTC. Translation: CASTPGGYGYTF.

As DNA, the CDR3 is TGTGCCAGTTCTAGCGGGAGTGGTACAGATACGCAGTATTTT. Its protein product is CASSSGSGTDTQYF. The chain combines TRBV2 with TRBJ2-3; 10 bases align to TRBD2. This CDR3 contains 14 residues. The J segment lost 3 bases and the V segment lost 9 bases, leaving 6 bases of the junction unmatched. From germline, CDR1 is SNHLY and CDR2 FYNNEI. The whole variable domain, remainder taken from reference TRBV2 and TRBJ2-3, is EPEVTQTPSHQVTQMGQEVILRCVPISNHLYFYWYRQILGQKVEFLVSFYNNEISEKSEIFDDQFSVERPDGSNFTLKIRSTKLEDSAMYFCASSSGSGTDTQYFGPGTRLTVL.

V is TRBV7-9 and J is TRBJ1-5; D unclear. CDR1 is SEHNR and CDR2 is FQNEAQ in the germline V gene (reference sequence). Trimming removed 7 bases at V and 4 bases at J, with 8 bases between. The CDR3 is 12 residues long. The CDR3 protein is CASMRENQPQHF. CDR3 DNA sequence: TGTGCCAGCATGCGAGAAAATCAGCCCCAGCATTTT. The variable domain in full, with the rest retrieved from reference TRBV7-9 and TRBJ1-5, is DTGVSQNPRHKITKRGQNVTFRCDPISEHNRLYWYRQTLGQGPEFLTYFQNEAQLEKSRLLSDRFSAERPKGSFSTLEIQRTEQGDSAMYLCASMRENQPQHFGDGTRLSIL.

The chain recombines TRBV11-2 with TRBJ2-1; 13 positions match TRBD2. Unmatched junction bases numbered 3, after V lost 0 bases and J lost 4 bases. The V gene's germline CDR1 is SGHAT and CDR2 FQNNGV. This CDR3 is 17 amino acids long. In DNA, the CDR3 is TGTGCCAGCAGCTTAGAGGTGGGACTAGCGGGATACAATGAGCAGTTCTTC. Translating it yields CASSLEVGLAGYNEQFF.

The V call is TRBV24-1, the J call TRBJ2-3; a weak D match, TRBD1 (7 bases). Trimming took off 4 bases at V and 5 bases at J, with 21 bases between the two ends. This CDR3 spans 17 amino acids. The germline V gene has CDR1 KGHDR and CDR2 SFDVKD. The CDR3 coding sequence is TGTGCCACCAGTGAGCCACATACAGGGGACTTAGGAGATACGCAGTATTTT. It specifies CATSEPHTGDLGDTQYF.